This passage covers 17 T cell receptor beta chains from one sample sequenced in a study of identical twins (dated by TCRdb to 2016 to 2018). Receptor amplification or capture employed 5' RACE. Sequenced on an Illumina HiSeq 2000. TCRdb's own reprocessing of the public reads used fastp at Q25 and MiXCR and kept productive beta chains. Rows with a matching CDR3 protein are joined into one entry that keeps the most common DNA and genes. This sample lists roughly 630,000 distinct CDR3 sequences; just over 7% were detected once. Roughly 1.6% of the sample is held by the ten biggest clonotypes. The same specimen was also included in a second study, on yellow fever vaccine responses in identical twins.

Sequences were obtained from PBMCs. The source is a woman aged 18-29 years in good health.

This clonotype came up a few times. The V call is TRBV5-6, the J call TRBJ1-6, with 8 nucleotides matching TRBD1. Germline CDR1 reads SGHDT; CDR2 reads YYEEEE. The CDR3 covers 15 residues. J was trimmed by 9 bases and V by 4 bases; bases with no gene match: 9. The CDR3 DNA reads TGTGCCAGCAGCCGAGACAGGGGACTGGGTTCACCCCTCCACTTT. This sequence encodes CASSRDRGLGSPLHF.

This clonotype has ten or more counts. The J gene is TRBJ2-2, the V gene TRBV6-1; the match to TRBD1 covers 10 bases. With 6 bases clipped from V and 6 bases from J, the junction kept 7 bases outside the gene matches. The CDR3 spans 15 residues. CDR1 MNHNS and CDR2 SASEGT come from the germline V gene. The CDR3 protein is CASSKDRGRSGELFF. CDR3 in DNA: TGTGCCAGCAGCAAGGACAGGGGGAGGTCCGGGGAGCTGTTTTTT.

In this sample, this clonotype turned up a few times. The chain is built from TRBV5-1 and TRBJ2-1, with a tentative D call TRBD1 (7 bases). The CDR3 runs to 15 residues. CDR1 and CDR2 from the germline V gene are SGHRS and YFSETQ. The ends were cut back, 2 bases at V and 5 bases at J, with 14 bases in the middle. CDR3: CASSFPRGEHNEQFF. The CDR3 DNA reads TGCGCCAGCAGCTTTCCCAGGGGGGAACACAATGAGCAGTTCTTC.

The chain links TRBV7-3 to TRBJ2-2; D may be TRBD1 (5 bases). Trimming took 7 bases from V and 1 from J, leaving 13 bases between them. This CDR3 has 15 amino acids. Germline V gene data show CDR1 as SGHTA and CDR2 as FQGTGA. The CDR3 DNA reads TGTGCCAGCACCTCGAGCAGGGTGAACACCGGGGAGCTGTTTTTT. Translation gives CASTSSRVNTGELFF.

This clonotype was seen a few times. CDR3 loop: CSAKAPGWLAEDEQFF. Here the CDR3 DNA reads TGCAGTGCTAAGGCCCCCGGGTGGCTAGCTGAGGATGAGCAGTTCTTC. The chain has TRBV20-1 and TRBJ2-1; D perhaps matches TRBD2 (5 bases). The V gene's germline CDR1 is DFQATT and CDR2 SNEGSKA (reference sequence). CDR3 length equals 16 residues. Trimming pared 4 bases from V and 8 bases from J, leaving 24 bases between.

The chain links TRBV4-1 to TRBJ2-2; 8 nucleotides line up with TRBD2. The J segment lost 3 bases and the V segment lost 5 bases, leaving 11 bases of the junction unmatched. The germline V gene has CDR1 MGHRA and CDR2 YSYEKL. The CDR3 runs 17 residues. This CDR3 is CASSLYHGRVDTGELFF. The CDR3 region has the DNA TGCGCCAGCAGCTTGTATCACGGGAGGGTCGACACCGGGGAGCTGTTTTTT.

This clonotype appeared many times. The chain recombines TRBV12-3 or TRBV12-4 with TRBJ1-1, with 7 bases lining up with TRBD1. Germline trimming cut 4 bases from V and 8 bases from J; bases unmatched to any gene: 1. This CDR3 has 11 residues. CDR3 sequence reads: CASSYRGEAFF. CDR3 nucleotide sequence: TGTGCCAGCAGTTACAGGGGCGAAGCTTTCTTT.

This clonotype was seen ten or more times. The gene calls are TRBV6-1 and TRBJ1-2, with D possibly being TRBD1 (6 bases). CDR3 size: 15 residues. In germline, CDR1 is MNHNS, CDR2 SASEGT. V was clipped by 6 bases and J by 0 bases, with 14 bases between them. The CDR3 here is CASSEPGQSNYGYTF. The CDR3, as DNA: TGTGCCAGCAGCGAGCCGGGACAATCTAACTATGGCTACACCTTC.

The sample holds many counts of this clonotype. The V call is TRBV9, the J call TRBJ2-7, with TRBD1 matching 9 bases. Trimming removed 0 bases from V and 2 bases from J; junction bases left unmatched: 0. Germline CDR1 and CDR2: SGDLS and YYNGEE. This CDR3 has 14 residues. CDR3 sequence: CASSVGQGAYEQYF. CDR3 bases: TGTGCCAGCAGCGTAGGACAGGGGGCCTACGAGCAGTACTTC.

This chain links TRBV28 with TRBJ2-2, with D perhaps matching TRBD2 (6 bases). CDR1 MDHEN and CDR2 SYDVKM come from the germline V gene. The V gene lost 6 bases and the J gene lost 0 bases, with 17 bases spanning the gap. The CDR3 totals 17 residues. CDR3 sequence reads: CASSPPAGRTNTGELFF. The CDR3 DNA is TGTGCCAGCAGCCCCCCCGCGGGGCGGACGAACACCGGGGAGCTGTTTTTT. The whole variable domain, remainder taken from reference TRBV28 and TRBJ2-2, is DVKVTQSSRYLVKRTGEKVFLECVQDMDHENMFWYRQDPGLGLRLIYFSYDVKMKEKGDIPEGYSVSREKKERFSLILESASTNQTSMYLCASSPPAGRTNTGELFFGEGSRLTVL.

For this clonotype: The junction departs from the called germline gene at one end, perhaps through a read error. The chain has TRBV20-1 and TRBJ1-5, with D tentatively TRBD1 (5 bases). The CDR3 has 12 residues. CDR1 is DFQATT and CDR2 is SNEGSKA in the germline V gene (reference sequence). The CDR3 region is CSVGLLNQHQHF. The CDR3 DNA reads TGCAGTGTGGGGCTGCTCAATCAGCACCAGCATTTT.

This clonotype was detected ten times or more. The rearrangement links TRBV7-9 to TRBJ1-5; D unclear. This CDR3 is 12 amino acids long. Germline values: CDR1 SEHNR, CDR2 FQNEAQ (reference sequence). Trimming removed 1 base at V and 6 bases at J, with 4 bases between. This chain's CDR3 is CASSLGFQPQHF. The CDR3 nucleotides read TGTGCCAGCAGCTTAGGGTTTCAGCCCCAGCATTTT.

J is TRBJ2-2 and V is TRBV5-1, with 9 bases fitting TRBD1. J lost 6 bases, V lost 4 bases, and 7 bases had no gene match. The germline gives CDR1 SGHRS, CDR2 YFSETQ. The CDR3 totals 15 residues. The CDR3 protein is CASSGGQGMAGELFF. The CDR3 DNA reads as TGCGCCAGCAGCGGGGGACAGGGTATGGCCGGGGAGCTGTTTTTT.

This clonotype was observed a handful of times. The chain has TRBV7-2 and TRBJ1-1, with 7 bases that match TRBD1. The CDR3 extends over 13 amino acids. Looked up from germline, CDR1 is SGHTA and CDR2 is FQGNSA. The ends lost 3 bases at V and 5 bases at J; junction bases unmatched: 3. The CDR3 here is CASSFGRGTEAFF. CDR3 DNA sequence: TGTGCCAGCAGCTTCGGCAGGGGGACTGAAGCTTTCTTT.

In nucleotides, the CDR3 is TGTGCCAGCAGCCATCGTCCCGGGACAAGAATGAACACTGAAGCTTTCTTT. Its protein is CASSHRPGTRMNTEAFF. The genes are TRBV3-1 and TRBJ1-1; maybe TRBD1 (6 bases). V was pared by 3 bases and J by 0 bases, with 17 bases between. CDR1 LGHDT and CDR2 YNNKEL come from the germline V gene (reference sequence). The length of the CDR3 is 17 residues.

In this sample, this clonotype turned up a few times. The CDR3 region has the DNA TGTGCCAGCAGCCAAGCCCAGACTAGCGGAAGCTACGAGCAGTACTTC. This sequence encodes CASSQAQTSGSYEQYF. V is TRBV3-1 and J is TRBJ2-7; 9 bases match TRBD2. Germline CDR1 is LGHDT and CDR2 is YNNKEL (reference sequence). V gave up 1 base and J gave up 3 bases; unmatched junction bases: 7. This CDR3 contains 16 residues.

This clonotype was counted at least ten times. The gene calls are TRBV2 and TRBJ2-1; D perhaps matches TRBD2 (5 bases). This CDR3 region has 18 residues. Trimming shortened V by 10 bases and J by 0 bases, and 25 bases separated the two germline ends. Germline CDR1 is SNHLY and CDR2 is FYNNEI. The DNA for the CDR3 is TGTGCCATCCTAAAGCCACGACTATCGAAAAGCTCCTACAATGAGCAGTTCTTC. Amino acid sequence: CAILKPRLSKSSYNEQFF.